A few counts support the clone carrying this T cell receptor (beta chain). Its antigen is unidentified. These data come from a study of identical twins. Each CDR3 protein is one row after TCRdb ran MiXCR on the 5' RACE reads. The sample holds hundreds of thousands of distinct CDR3 sequences, about 12% seen once. The CDR3 is 14 residues long. Trimming took off 7 bases at V and 2 bases at J, with 11 bases between the two ends. Germline-derived CDR1 and CDR2 are SEHNR and FQNEAQ (reference sequence). Study-level results: While abundant cord blood beta clonotypes carried fewer insertions, memory repertoires showed no such pattern.

This same sample was also taken into another study, of yellow fever vaccine responses in identical twins.

The specimen sequenced was PBMCs. The TCR was taken from a woman aged 18-35 years in good health. V gene TRBV7-9 combines with J gene TRBJ2-2; no clear D. The CDR3 protein is CASTVRSNTGELFF. The CDR3 DNA sequence: TGTGCCAGCACCGTGCGGTCAAACACCGGGGAGCTGTTTTTT. Combining the CDR3 with reference TRBV7-9 and TRBJ2-2 gives the whole variable domain DTGVSQNPRHKITKRGQNVTFRCDPISEHNRLYWYRQTLGQGPEFLTYFQNEAQLEKSRLLSDRFSAERPKGSFSTLEIQRTEQGDSAMYLCASTVRSNTGELFFGEGSRLTVL.